This T cell receptor (beta chain) was obtained from a study of control samples from healthy donors and cancer patients. Profiled with immunoSEQ multiplex PCR; TCRdb holds only in-frame clones, not every one. This table holds 110,000 or so clones, 87% found once. After removal of 3 bases from V and 5 bases from J, the junction contained 9 bases not matched to a gene. CDR3 size: 14 residues. CDR1 is SQVTM and CDR2 is ANQGSEA in the germline V gene. The sequence was obtained from a man aged 25 to 45 in good health. The sample was blood. The genes are TRBV29-1 and TRBJ1-2; 7 nucleotides line up with TRBD1. The CDR3 bases are TGCAGCGTTGATACGCCAGGGGGTGGGTATGGCTACACCTTC. It codes for CSVDTPGGGYGYTF.